The 13 T cell receptor beta chains below were found in one sample sequenced in a study of identical twins (dated by TCRdb to the mid-2010s). The library was obtained by 5' RACE. Sequencer: Illumina HiSeq 2000. TCRdb handled the public reads itself, with Q25 trimming in fastp and clone calling in MiXCR, and kept productive beta chains. Rows with a matching CDR3 protein are joined into one entry that keeps the most common DNA and genes. This sample gives some 500,000 distinct CDR3 sequences in total; 11% to 15% of them show up just once. The top ten hold roughly 0.5% of the sample. This sample was also put to use in a study of yellow fever vaccine responses in identical twins.

Sequenced: CD4+ T cells sorted from blood. All receptors come from a woman aged 18-30 years in good health.

This clonotype was counted ten times or more. V is TRBV7-3 and J is TRBJ2-1; 10 bases agree with TRBD2. The germline gives CDR1 SGHTA, CDR2 FQGTGA. The CDR3 length is 16 residues. V was clipped by 1 base and J by 2 bases; unmatched bases: 2. CDR3 sequence: CASSLMGTSAYNEQFF. The CDR3 coding sequence is TGTGCCAGCAGCTTAATGGGGACTAGCGCCTACAATGAGCAGTTCTTC.

This clonotype was counted between two and nine times. The CDR3 coding sequence is TGTGCCAGCAGCTTAGGAACAGGCTCCGGCACTGAAGCTTTCTTT. Amino acids: CASSLGTGSGTEAFF. The chain couples TRBV7-9 to TRBJ1-1, with D perhaps matching TRBD1 (5 bases). Germline CDR1 reads SEHNR; CDR2 reads FQNEAQ (reference sequence). V dropped 1 base and J dropped 4 bases, with 13 bases sitting between them. The length of the CDR3 is 15 residues.

This chain joins TRBV6-6 and TRBJ1-2; 9 nucleotides align to TRBD1. The CDR3 runs 13 residues. Trimming removed 8 bases from V and 2 bases from J; junction bases left unmatched: 3. Germline V CDR1 and CDR2: MNHNY, SVGAGI (reference sequence). CDR3 sequence (DNA): TGTGCCAGCCGGACAGGGGAAAACTATGGCTACACCTTC. Protein: CASRTGENYGYTF.

This clonotype was seen a handful of times. V gene TRBV24-1 combines with J gene TRBJ2-5; D remains unclear. The CDR3 is made up of 13 amino acids. Per the germline V gene, CDR1 is KGHDR and CDR2 is SFDVKD. V lost 3 bases and J 6 bases, leaving 10 bases between the germline ends. The CDR3 DNA follows: TGTGCCACCAGTGATAGAGATGGAAAGACCCAGTACTTC. Protein product: CATSDRDGKTQYF.

This clonotype was detected a few times. The chain combines TRBV12-3 or TRBV12-4 with TRBJ2-2; D not resolved. The CDR3 is made up of 15 amino acids. The V and J ends lost 3 bases and 6 bases respectively, with 14 bases between them. The CDR3 here is CASSFAHPSSGELFF. The CDR3 DNA reads TGTGCCAGCAGTTTTGCCCACCCGAGTTCCGGGGAGCTGTTTTTT.

V gene TRBV20-1 combines with J gene TRBJ2-7, with D possibly TRBD1 on 6 matching bases. The CDR3 is 13 amino acids. Germline CDR1 DFQATT, CDR2 SNEGSKA (reference sequence). V gave up 7 bases and J gave up 1 base, with 14 bases separating them. CDR3 in amino acids: CSVHTGNSYEQYF. The CDR3 DNA follows: TGCAGTGTCCATACAGGGAATTCCTACGAGCAGTACTTC.

Turning to this clonotype: A single base separates this from a much larger clone, so it may be a read error. V is TRBV28 and J is TRBJ2-7; maybe TRBD1 (6 bases). This CDR3 region has 14 residues. Germline assignment: CDR1 MDHEN and CDR2 SYDVKM. Here the CDR3 reads CASRKDRNLYKQYF. In DNA form, the CDR3 reads TGTGCCAGCAGAAAAGACAGGAACCTCTACAAGCAGTACTTC.

This clonotype turned up a few times. This chain uses TRBV28 with TRBJ2-3, with a weak D call TRBD1 (5 bases). This CDR3 is 16 amino acids long. Germline V lookup: CDR1 MDHEN, CDR2 SYDVKM. Trimming stripped 5 bases from V and 2 bases from J, with 17 bases between. The CDR3 here is CASSPGAGPNTDTQYF. In DNA, the CDR3 is TGTGCCAGCAGTCCCGGCGCAGGGCCAAACACAGATACGCAGTATTTT.

The J gene is TRBJ2-7, the V gene TRBV29-1, with D maybe TRBD1 (5 bases). CDR3 length: 14 residues. Trimming took 5 bases from V and 3 from J, leaving 17 bases between them. In germline, CDR1 is SQVTM, CDR2 ANQGSEA. CDR3 nucleotides: TGCAGCGTTCCAAGGGGCACAACCGGCTACGAGCAGTACTTC. Translating it yields CSVPRGTTGYEQYF.

This clonotype was seen many times. The chain has TRBV2 and TRBJ2-1, with TRBD1 matching over 12 bases. The CDR3 has 18 residues. Losses at the gene ends were 7 bases for V and 6 bases for J; bases not matched to a gene: 16. Germline assignment: CDR1 SNHLY and CDR2 FYNNEI. CDR3 sequence: CASTPIRDRGPKGNEQFF. Here the CDR3 DNA reads TGTGCCAGCACCCCTATCCGGGACAGGGGGCCAAAGGGCAATGAGCAGTTCTTC.

The J gene is TRBJ2-7, the V gene TRBV9; 8 bases map to TRBD1. The CDR3 runs to 17 residues. Per the germline V gene, CDR1 is SGDLS and CDR2 is YYNGEE. V trimming: 3 bases; J trimming: 3 bases; junction bases outside the gene matches: 14. The CDR3 DNA is TGTGCCAGCAGCGCTAAAAACTCCGGGACAGGCGGCTACGAGCAGTACTTC. This translates into CASSAKNSGTGGYEQYF.

The rearrangement uses TRBV16 and TRBJ2-3; no clear D gene. The V and J ends lost 0 bases and 0 bases respectively, with 4 bases between them. Germline lookup yields CDR1 KGHSY and CDR2 FQNENV. This CDR3 contains 14 residues. CDR3 coding DNA: TGTGCCAGCAGCCAATCGCAGAGCACAGATACGCAGTATTTT. It encodes CASSQSQSTDTQYF.

This clonotype showed up just a few times. The chain couples TRBV11-1 to TRBJ1-4; perhaps TRBD1 as D (5 bases). Between the trimmed V and J ends, which lost 3 bases and 0 bases, there was a span of 8 bases. The length of the CDR3 is 15 residues. Looked up from germline, CDR1 is SGHAT and CDR2 is FQDESV (reference sequence). This CDR3 is CASSLMGATNEKLFF. The CDR3 nucleotides are TGTGCCAGCAGCTTGATGGGGGCAACTAATGAAAAACTGTTTTTT.